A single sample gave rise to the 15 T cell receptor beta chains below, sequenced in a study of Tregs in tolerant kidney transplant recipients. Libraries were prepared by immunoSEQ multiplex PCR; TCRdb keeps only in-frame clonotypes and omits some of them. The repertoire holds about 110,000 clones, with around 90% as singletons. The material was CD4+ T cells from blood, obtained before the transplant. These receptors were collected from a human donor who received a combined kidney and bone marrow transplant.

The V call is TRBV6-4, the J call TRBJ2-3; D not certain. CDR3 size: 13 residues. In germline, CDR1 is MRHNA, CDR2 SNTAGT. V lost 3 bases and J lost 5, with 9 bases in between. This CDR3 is CASSDVAGDTQYF. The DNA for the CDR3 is TGTGCCAGCAGTGATGTGGCAGGAGATACGCAGTATTTT.

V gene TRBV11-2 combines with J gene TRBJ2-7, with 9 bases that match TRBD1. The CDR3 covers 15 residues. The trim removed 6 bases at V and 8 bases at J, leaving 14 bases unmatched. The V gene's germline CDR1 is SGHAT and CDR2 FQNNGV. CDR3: CASRIPRDRDLKQYF. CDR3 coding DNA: TGTGCCAGCAGAATACCCAGGGACAGGGACCTGAAGCAGTACTTC.

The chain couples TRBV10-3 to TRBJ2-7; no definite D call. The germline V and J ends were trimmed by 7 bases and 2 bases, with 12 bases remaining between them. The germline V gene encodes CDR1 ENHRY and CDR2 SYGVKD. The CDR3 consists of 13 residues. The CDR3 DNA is TGTGCCATCACCCCTGGGCAGGCCTACGAGCAGTACTTC. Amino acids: CAITPGQAYEQYF.

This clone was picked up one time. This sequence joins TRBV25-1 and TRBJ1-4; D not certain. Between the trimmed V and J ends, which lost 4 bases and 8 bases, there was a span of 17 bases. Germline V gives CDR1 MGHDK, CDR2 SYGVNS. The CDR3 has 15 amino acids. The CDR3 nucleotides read TGTGCCAGCAGTGCGATCTCTGACTCCGGCGAAAAACTGTTTTTT. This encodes CASSAISDSGEKLFF.

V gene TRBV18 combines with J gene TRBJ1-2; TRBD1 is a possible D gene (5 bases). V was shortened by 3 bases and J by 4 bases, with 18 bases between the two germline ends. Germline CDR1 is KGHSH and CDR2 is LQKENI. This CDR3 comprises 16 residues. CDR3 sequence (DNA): TGTGCCAGCTCACCCGCCGGGGTTCGGGGGTCCTATGGCTACACCTTC. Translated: CASSPAGVRGSYGYTF.

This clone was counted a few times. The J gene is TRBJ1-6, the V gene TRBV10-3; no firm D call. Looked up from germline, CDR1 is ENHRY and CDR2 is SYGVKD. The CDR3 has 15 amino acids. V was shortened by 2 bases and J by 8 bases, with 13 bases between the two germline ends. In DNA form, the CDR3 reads TGTGCCATCAGTGAGGGGAGGCCCCTCTATTCACCCCTCCACTTT. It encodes CAISEGRPLYSPLHF.

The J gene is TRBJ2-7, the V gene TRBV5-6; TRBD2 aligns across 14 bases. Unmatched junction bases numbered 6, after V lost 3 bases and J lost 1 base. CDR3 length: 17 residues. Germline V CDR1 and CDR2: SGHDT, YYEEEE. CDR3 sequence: CASSSWTSGRMSYEQYF. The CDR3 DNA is TGTGCCAGCAGCTCGTGGACTAGCGGGAGGATGTCCTACGAGCAGTACTTC. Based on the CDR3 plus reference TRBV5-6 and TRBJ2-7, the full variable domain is DAGVTQSPTHLIKTRGQQVTLRCSPKSGHDTVSWYQQALGQGPQFIFQYYEEEERQRGNFPDRFSGHQFPNYSSELNVNALLLGDSALYLCASSSWTSGRMSYEQYFGPGTRLTVT.

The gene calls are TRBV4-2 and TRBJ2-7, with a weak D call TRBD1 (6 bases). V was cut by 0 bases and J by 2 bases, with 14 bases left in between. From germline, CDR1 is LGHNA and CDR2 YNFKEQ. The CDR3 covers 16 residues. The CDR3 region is CASSQDQAGATYEQYF. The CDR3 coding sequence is TGTGCCAGCAGCCAAGATCAGGCAGGGGCTACCTACGAGCAGTACTTC.

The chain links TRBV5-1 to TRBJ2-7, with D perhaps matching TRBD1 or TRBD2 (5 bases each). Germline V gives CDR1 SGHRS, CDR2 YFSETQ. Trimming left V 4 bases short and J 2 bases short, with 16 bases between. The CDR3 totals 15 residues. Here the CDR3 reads CASSLGVATAYEQYF. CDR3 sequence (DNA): TGCGCCAGCAGCCTGGGGGTAGCTACCGCCTACGAGCAGTACTTC. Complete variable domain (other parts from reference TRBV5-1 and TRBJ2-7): KAGVTQTPRYLIKTRGQQVTLSCSPISGHRSVSWYQQTPGQGLQFLFEYFSETQRNKGNFPGRFSGRQFSNSRSEMNVSTLELGDSALYLCASSLGVATAYEQYFGPGTRLTVT.

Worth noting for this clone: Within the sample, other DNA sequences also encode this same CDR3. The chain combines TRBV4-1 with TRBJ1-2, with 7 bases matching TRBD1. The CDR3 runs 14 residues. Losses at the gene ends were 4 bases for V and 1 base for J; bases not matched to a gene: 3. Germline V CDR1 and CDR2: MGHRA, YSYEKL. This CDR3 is CASSRTGVNYGYTF. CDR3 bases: TGCGCCAGCAGCCGCACAGGGGTTAACTATGGCTACACCTTC.

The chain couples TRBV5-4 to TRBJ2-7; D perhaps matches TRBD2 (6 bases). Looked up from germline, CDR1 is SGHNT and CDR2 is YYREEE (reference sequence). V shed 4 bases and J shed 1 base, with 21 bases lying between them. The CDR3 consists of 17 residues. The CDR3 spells CASSGWGDTRESYEQYF. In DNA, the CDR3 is TGTGCCAGCAGCGGTTGGGGGGATACCAGGGAGTCCTACGAGCAGTACTTC.

DNA for the CDR3: TGTGCCAGCAGTGAAAGCGGCAGGGGGCTGTTCTTC. Its translation is CASSESGRGLFF. This chain joins TRBV2 and TRBJ2-1; 8 nucleotides align to TRBD1. Germline V CDR1 and CDR2: SNHLY, FYNNEI. V lost 2 bases and J lost 15; bases outside the gene matches: 6. CDR3 length: 12 residues.

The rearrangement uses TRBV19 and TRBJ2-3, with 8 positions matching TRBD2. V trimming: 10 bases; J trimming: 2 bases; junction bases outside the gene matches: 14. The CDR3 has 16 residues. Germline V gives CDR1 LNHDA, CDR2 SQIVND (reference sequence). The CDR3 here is CATSPYRRGDTDTQYF. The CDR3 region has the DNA TGTGCCACGTCTCCTTATAGGCGGGGGGACACAGATACGCAGTATTTT.

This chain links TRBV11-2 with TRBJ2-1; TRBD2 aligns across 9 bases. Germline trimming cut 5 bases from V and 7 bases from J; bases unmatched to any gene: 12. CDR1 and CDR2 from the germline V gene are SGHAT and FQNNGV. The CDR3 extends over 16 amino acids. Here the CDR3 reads CASSPGAGGPGNEQFF. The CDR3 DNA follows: TGTGCCAGCAGCCCAGGGGCGGGAGGGCCGGGGAATGAGCAGTTCTTC.

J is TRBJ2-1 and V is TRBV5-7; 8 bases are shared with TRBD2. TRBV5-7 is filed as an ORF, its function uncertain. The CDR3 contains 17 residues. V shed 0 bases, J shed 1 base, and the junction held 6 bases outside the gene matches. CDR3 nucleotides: TGTGCCAGCAGCTTGGACGGGAGGGCCCCATCCTACAATGAGCAGTTCTTC. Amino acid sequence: CASSLDGRAPSYNEQFF.